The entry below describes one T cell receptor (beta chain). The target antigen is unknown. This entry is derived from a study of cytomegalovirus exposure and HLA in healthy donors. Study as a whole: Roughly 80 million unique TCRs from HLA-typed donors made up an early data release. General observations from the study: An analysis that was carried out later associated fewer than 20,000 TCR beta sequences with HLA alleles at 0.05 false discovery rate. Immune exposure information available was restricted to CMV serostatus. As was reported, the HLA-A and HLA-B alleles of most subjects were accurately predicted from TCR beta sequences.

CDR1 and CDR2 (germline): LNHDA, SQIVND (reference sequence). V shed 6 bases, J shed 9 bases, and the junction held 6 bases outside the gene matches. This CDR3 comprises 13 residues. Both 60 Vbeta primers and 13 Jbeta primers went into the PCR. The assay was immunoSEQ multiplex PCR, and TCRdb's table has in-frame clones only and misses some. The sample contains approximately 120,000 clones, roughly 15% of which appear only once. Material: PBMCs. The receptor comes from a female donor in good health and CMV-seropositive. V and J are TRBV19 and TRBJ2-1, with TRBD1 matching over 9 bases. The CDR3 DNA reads TGTGCCAGTAGCACCGGGACAGGGAGTGAGCAGTTCTTC. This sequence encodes CASSTGTGSEQFF.